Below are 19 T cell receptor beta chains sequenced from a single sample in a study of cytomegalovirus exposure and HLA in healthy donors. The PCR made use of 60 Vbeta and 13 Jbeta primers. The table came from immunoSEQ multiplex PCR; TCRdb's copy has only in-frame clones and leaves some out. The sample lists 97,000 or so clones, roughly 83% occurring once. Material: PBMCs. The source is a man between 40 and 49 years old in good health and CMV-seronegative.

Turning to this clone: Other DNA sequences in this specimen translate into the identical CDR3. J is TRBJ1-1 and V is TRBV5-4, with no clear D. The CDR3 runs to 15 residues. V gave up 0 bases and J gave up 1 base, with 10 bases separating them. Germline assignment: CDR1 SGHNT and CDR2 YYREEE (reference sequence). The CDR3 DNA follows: TGTGCCAGCAGCTTGGCGAAGGCAGGGAACACTGAAGCTTTCTTT. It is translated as CASSLAKAGNTEAFF.

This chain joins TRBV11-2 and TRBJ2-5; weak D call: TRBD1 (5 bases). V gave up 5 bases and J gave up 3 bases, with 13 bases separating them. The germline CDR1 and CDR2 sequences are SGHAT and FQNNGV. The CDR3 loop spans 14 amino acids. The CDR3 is CASSPKTREETQYF. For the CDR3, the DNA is TGTGCCAGCAGCCCTAAGACCAGGGAAGAGACCCAGTACTTC. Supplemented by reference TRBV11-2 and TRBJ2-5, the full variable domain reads EAGVAQSPRYKIIEKRQSVAFWCNPISGHATLYWYQQILGQGPKLLIQFQNNGVVDDSQLPKDRFSAERLKGVDSTLKIQPAKLEDSAVYLCASSPKTREETQYFGPGTRLLVL.

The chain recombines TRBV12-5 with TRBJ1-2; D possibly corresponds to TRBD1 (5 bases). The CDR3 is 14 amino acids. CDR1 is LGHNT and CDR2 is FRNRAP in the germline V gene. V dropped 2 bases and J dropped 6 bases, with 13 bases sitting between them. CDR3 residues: CASGLPLQGNGYTF. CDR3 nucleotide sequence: TGTGCTAGTGGTTTGCCCCTCCAGGGAAATGGCTACACCTTC.

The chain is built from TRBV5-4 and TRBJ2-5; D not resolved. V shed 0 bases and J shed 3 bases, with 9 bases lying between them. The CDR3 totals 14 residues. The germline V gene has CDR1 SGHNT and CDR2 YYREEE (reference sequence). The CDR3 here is CASSLAGSEETQYF. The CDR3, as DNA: TGTGCCAGCAGCTTGGCAGGCTCCGAAGAGACCCAGTACTTC.

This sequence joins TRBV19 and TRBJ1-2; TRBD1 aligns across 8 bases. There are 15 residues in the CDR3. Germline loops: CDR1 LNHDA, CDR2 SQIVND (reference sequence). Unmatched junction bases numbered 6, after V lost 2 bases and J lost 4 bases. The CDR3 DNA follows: TGTGCCAGTAGTATACCCAGGGGGCTGGGCTATGGCTACACCTTC. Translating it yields CASSIPRGLGYGYTF.

This chain's CDR3 is CASRELNRAIYGYTF. The CDR3 DNA reads as TGTGCCAGCAGAGAGCTCAACAGGGCTATCTATGGCTACACCTTC. The rearrangement joins TRBV7-2 to TRBJ1-2, with D possibly being TRBD1 (6 bases). Germline assignment: CDR1 SGHTA and CDR2 FQGNSA. This CDR3 region has 15 residues. The V gene lost 6 bases and the J gene lost 4 bases, with 18 bases spanning the gap.

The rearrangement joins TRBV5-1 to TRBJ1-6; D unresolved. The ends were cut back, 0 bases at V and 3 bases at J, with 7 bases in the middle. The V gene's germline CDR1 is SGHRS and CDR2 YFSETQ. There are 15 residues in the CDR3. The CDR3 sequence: CASSLDNLYNSPLHF. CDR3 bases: TGCGCCAGCAGCTTGGACAACCTCTATAATTCACCCCTCCACTTT.

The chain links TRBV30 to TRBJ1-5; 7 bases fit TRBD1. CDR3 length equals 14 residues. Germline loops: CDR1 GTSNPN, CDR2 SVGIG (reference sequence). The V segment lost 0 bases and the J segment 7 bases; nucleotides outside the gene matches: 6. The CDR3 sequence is CAWSVWRDSQPQHF. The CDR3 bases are TGTGCCTGGAGTGTGTGGAGGGACAGCCAGCCCCAGCATTTT.

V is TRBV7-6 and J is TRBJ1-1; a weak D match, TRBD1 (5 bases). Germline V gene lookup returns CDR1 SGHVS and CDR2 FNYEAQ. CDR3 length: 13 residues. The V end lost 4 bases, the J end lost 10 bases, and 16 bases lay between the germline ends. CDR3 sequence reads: CASSSGSQYGAFF. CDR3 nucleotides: TGTGCCAGCAGCTCAGGGTCACAGTACGGAGCTTTCTTT.

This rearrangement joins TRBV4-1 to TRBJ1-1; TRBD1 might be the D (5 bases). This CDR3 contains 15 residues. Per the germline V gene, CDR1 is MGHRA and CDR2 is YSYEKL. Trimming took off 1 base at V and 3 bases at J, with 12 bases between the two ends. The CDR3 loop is CASSQARGVHTEAFF. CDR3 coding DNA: TGCGCCAGCAGCCAAGCGCGGGGGGTTCACACTGAAGCTTTCTTT.

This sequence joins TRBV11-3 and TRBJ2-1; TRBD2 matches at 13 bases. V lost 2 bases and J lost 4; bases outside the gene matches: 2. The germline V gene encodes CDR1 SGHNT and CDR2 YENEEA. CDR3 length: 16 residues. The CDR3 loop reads CASSLTSGGVYNEQFF. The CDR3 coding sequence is TGTGCCAGCAGCTTAACTAGCGGGGGGGTATACAATGAGCAGTTCTTC.

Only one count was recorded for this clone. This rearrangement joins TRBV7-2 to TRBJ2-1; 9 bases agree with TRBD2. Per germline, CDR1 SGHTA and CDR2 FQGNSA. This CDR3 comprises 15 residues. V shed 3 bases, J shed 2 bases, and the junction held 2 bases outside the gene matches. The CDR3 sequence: CASSFVAGAYNEQFF. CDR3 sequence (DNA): TGTGCCAGCAGCTTTGTAGCGGGGGCCTACAATGAGCAGTTCTTC.

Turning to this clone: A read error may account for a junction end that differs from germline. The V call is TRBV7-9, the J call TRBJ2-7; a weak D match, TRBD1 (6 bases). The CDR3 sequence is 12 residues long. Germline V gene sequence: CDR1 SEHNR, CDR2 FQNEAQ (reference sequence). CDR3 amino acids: CSSSAQGYEQYF. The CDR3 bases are TGTTCCAGCAGTGCACAGGGCTACGAGCAGTACTTC.

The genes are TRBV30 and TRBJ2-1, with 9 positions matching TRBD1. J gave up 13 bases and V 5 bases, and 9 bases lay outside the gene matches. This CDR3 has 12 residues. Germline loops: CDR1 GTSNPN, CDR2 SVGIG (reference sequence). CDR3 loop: CAWGGMDRGQFF. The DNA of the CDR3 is TGTGCCTGGGGTGGGATGGACAGGGGTCAGTTCTTC.

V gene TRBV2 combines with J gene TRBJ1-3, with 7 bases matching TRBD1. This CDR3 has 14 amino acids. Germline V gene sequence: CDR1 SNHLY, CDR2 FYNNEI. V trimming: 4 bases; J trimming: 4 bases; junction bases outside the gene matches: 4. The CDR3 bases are TGTGCCAGCAGTGGACAGGGAACCGGAAACACCATATATTTT. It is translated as CASSGQGTGNTIYF.

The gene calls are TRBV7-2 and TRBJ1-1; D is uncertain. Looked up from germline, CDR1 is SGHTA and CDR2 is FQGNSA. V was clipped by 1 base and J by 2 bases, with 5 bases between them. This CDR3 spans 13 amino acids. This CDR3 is CASSLGANTEAFF. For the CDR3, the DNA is TGTGCCAGCAGCTTAGGGGCTAACACTGAAGCTTTCTTT. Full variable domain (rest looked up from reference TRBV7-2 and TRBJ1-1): GAGVSQSPSNKVTEKGKDVELRCDPISGHTALYWYRQSLGQGLEFLIYFQGNSAPDKSGLPSDRFSAERTGGSVSTLTIQRTQQEDSAVYLCASSLGANTEAFFGQGTRLTVV.

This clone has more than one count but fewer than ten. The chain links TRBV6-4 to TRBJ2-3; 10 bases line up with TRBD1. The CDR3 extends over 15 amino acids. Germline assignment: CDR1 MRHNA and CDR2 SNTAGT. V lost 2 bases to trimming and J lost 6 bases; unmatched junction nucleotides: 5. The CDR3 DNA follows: TGTGCCAGCAGTGACGGACAGGGGGGAGGGGATACGCAGTATTTT. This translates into CASSDGQGGGDTQYF.

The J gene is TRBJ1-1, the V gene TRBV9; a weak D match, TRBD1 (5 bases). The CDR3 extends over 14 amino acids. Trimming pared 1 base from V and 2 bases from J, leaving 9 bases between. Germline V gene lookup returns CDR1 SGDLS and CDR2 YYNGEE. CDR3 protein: CASSVQGYNTEAFF. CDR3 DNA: TGTGCCAGCAGCGTACAGGGATACAACACTGAAGCTTTCTTT. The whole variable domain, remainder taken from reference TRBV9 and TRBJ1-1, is DSGVTQTPKHLITATGQRVTLRCSPRSGDLSVYWYQQSLDQGLQFLIQYYNGEERAKGNILERFSAQQFPDLHSELNLSSLELGDSALYFCASSVQGYNTEAFFGQGTRLTVV.

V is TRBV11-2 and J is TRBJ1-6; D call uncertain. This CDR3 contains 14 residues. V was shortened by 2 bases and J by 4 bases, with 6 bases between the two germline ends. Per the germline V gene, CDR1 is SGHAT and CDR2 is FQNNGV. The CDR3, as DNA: TGTGCCAGCAGCTTATCCCATTATAATTCACCCCTCCACTTT. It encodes CASSLSHYNSPLHF.